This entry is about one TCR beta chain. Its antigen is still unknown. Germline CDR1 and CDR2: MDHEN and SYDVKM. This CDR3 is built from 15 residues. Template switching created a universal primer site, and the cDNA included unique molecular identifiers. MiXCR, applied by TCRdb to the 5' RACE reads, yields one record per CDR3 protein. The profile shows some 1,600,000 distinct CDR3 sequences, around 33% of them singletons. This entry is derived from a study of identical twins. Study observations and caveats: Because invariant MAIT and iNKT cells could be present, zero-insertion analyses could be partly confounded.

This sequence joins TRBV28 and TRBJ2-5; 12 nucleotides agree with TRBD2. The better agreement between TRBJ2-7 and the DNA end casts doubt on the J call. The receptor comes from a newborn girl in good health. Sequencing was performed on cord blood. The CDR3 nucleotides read TGTGCCAGCAGTTTTCGGCTAGCGGGAGGGCGCGAGCAGTACTTC. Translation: CASSFRLAGGREQYF.